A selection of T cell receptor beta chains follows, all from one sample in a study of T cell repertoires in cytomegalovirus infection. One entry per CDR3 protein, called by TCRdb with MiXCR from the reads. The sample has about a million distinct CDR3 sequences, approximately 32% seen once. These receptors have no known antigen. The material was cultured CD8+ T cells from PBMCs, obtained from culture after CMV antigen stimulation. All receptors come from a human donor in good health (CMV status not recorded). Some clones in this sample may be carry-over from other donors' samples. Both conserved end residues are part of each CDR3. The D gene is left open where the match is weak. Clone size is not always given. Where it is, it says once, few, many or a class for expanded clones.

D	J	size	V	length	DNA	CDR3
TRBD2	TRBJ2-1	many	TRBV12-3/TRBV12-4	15	TGTGCCAGCAGTCCCCCAGCGGGGCTTTACAATGAGCAGTTCTTC	CASSPPAGLYNEQFF
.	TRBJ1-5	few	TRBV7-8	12	TGTGCCAGCAGTCCAGATGATCAGCCCCAGCATTTT	CASSPDDQPQHF
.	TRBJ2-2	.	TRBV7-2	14	TGTGCCAGCAGCTTCAGACCCAACACCGGGGAGCTGTTTTTT	CASSFRPNTGELFF
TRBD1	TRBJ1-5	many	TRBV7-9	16	TGTGCCAGCAGCGCCCCCGAGGGACAGGGGGATCAGCCCCAGCATTTT	CASSAPEGQGDQPQHF
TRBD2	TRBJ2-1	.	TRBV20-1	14	TGCAGTGCTAGACGGCTAGCGGGGGCTAATGAGCAGTTCTTC	CSARRLAGANEQFF
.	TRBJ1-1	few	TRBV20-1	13	TGCAGTGCCCTTTGGAGGGTTGACACTGAAGCTTTCTTT	CSALWRVDTEAFF
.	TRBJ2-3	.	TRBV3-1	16	TGTGCCAGCAGCGCAAGGTCCGGGGGATTTCGCGATACGCAGTATTTT	CASSARSGGFRDTQYF
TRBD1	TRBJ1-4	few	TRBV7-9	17	TGTGCCAGCACCTCCGCCGACAGGGGTGGGTCTAGGGAAAAACTGTTTTTT	CASTSADRGGSREKLFF
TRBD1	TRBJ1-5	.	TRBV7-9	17	TGTGCCAGCAGCTTAGGCAGGGGGCAAATGATGAATCAGCCCCAGCATTTT	CASSLGRGQMMNQPQHF
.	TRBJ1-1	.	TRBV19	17	TGTGCCAGTAGTTTTCTTGGTTTGGATGAGCTGAACACTGAAGCTTTCTTT	CASSFLGLDELNTEAFF
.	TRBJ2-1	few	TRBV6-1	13	TGTGCCAGCAGTGAACAGGGGCCCAATGAGCAGTTCTTC	CASSEQGPNEQFF
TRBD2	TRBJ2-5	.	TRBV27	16	TGTGCCAGCACCGCCATAGCGGGGGCCTCCCAAGAGACCCAGTACTTC	CASTAIAGASQETQYF
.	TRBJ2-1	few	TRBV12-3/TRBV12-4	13	TGTGCCAGCAGTTGGAAGGGACTTGCCGAGCAGTTCTTC	CASSWKGLAEQFF
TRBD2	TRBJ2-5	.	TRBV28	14	TGTGCCAGCAGTACTCTAGCGGAAAAAGAGACCCAGTACTTC	CASSTLAEKETQYF
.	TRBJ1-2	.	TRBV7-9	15	TGTGCCAGCAGCTTAGTTTTTTTCTGGGAGTATGGCTACACCTTC	CASSLVFFWEYGYTF
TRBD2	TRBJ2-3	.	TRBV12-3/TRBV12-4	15	TGTGCCAGCAGCCAGCGGGGGGGCCTAATAGATACGCAGTATTTT	CASSQRGGLIDTQYF
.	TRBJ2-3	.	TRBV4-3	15	TGCGCCAGCAGCCAAGATGTAGGCAGCACAGATACGCAGTATTTT	CASSQDVGSTDTQYF
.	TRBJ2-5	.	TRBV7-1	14	TGTGCCAGCAGGGGTCTCAGACGAGAGGAGACCCAGTACTTC	CASRGLRREETQYF
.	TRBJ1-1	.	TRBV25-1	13	TGTGCCAGCAGTGATGGGCAGTATACTGAAGCTTTCTTT	CASSDGQYTEAFF
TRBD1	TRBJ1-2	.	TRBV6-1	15	TGTGCCAGCAGTGAAACGCAGGGGGCGGACTATGGCTACACCTTC	CASSETQGADYGYTF
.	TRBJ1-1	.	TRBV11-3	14	TGTGCCAGCAGCCGTGATTATGGGACCACTGAAGCTTTCTTT	CASSRDYGTTEAFF
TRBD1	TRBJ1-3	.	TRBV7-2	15	TGTGCCAGCAGCCAGACAGGGCACTCTGGAAACACCATATATTTT	CASSQTGHSGNTIYF
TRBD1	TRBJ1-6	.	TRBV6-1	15	TGTGCCAGCAGTCTGACAGGGGCTCAATACTCACCCCTCCACTTT	CASSLTGAQYSPLHF
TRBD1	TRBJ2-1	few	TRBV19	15	TGTGCCAGTACCTCGGGACAGGGTATCTACAATGAGCAGTTCTTC	CASTSGQGIYNEQFF
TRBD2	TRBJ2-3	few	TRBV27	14	TGTGCCAGCATGCCTAGCGGGTCGTCAGATACGCAGTATTTT	CASMPSGSSDTQYF
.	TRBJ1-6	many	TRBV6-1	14	TGTGCCAGCAGCCCGAGGACCAATAATTCACCCCTCCACTTT	CASSPRTNNSPLHF
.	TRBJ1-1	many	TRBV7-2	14	TGTGCCAGCAGCTTTGGCCCGGGTTACACTGAAGCTTTCTTT	CASSFGPGYTEAFF
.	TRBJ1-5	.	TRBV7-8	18	TGTGCCAGCAGCTTAGAAGAGGCAGGACCATATAGCAATCAGCCCCAGCATTTT	CASSLEEAGPYSNQPQHF
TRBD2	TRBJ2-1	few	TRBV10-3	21	TGTGCCATCAGTGGGTTGAGCCCGGCTAGCGGGGGGGCGGAATCTCGGAATGAGCAGTTCTTC	CAISGLSPASGGAESRNEQFF
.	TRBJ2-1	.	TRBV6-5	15	TGTGCCAGCAGCCCAGACCCGGGGTCCTACAATGAGCAGTTCTTC	CASSPDPGSYNEQFF
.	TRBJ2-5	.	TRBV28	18	TGTGCCAGCAGTCCTCTCTTTAAGACAGGGAGGGTGAGAGAGACCCAGTACTTC	CASSPLFKTGRVRETQYF
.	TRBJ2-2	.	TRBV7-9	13	TGTGCCAGCGACCCTCGGGGGTCCGGGGAGCTGTTTTTT	CASDPRGSGELFF
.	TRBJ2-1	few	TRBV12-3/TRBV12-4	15	TGTGCCAGCAGAACCAGGGGGGCGGCCTACAATGAGCAGTTCTTC	CASRTRGAAYNEQFF
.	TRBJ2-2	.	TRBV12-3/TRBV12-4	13	TGTGCCAGCAGTTTAGAAAGCATCGGGGAGCTGTTTTTT	CASSLESIGELFF
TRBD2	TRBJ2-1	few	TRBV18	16	TGTGCCAGCTCACCACCAGAAGCGGGGGTAAATAATGAGCAGTTCTTC	CASSPPEAGVNNEQFF
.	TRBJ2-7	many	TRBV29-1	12	TGCAGCGTTGATGGGGGTGCCTACGAGCAGTACTTC	CSVDGGAYEQYF
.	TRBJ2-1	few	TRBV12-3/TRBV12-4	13	TGTGCCAGCAGTTTTCTCCCAGAGAATGAGCAGTTCTTC	CASSFLPENEQFF
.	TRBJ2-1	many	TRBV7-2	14	TGTGCCAGCAGCTTAGACCTCCCCCACAATGAGCAGTTCTTC	CASSLDLPHNEQFF
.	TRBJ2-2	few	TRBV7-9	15	TGTGCCAGCAGCCTCCCAGGGGTTAGCACCGGGGAGCTGTTTTTT	CASSLPGVSTGELFF